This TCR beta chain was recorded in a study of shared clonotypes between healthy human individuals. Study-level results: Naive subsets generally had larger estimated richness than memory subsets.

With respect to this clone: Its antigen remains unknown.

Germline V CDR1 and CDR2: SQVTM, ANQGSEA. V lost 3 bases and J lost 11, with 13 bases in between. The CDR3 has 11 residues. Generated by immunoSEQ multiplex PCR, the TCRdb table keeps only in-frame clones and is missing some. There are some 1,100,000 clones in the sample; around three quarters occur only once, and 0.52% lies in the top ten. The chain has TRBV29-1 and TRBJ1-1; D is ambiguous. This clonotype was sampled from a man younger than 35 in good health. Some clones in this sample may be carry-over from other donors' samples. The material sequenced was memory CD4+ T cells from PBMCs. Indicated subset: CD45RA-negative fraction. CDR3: CSVDLSRRAFF. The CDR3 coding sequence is TGCAGCGTTGACTTGTCCCGGCGGGCTTTCTTT.